This T cell receptor beta chain was sequenced in a study of cytomegalovirus exposure and HLA in healthy donors. Researchers ran the PCR with 60 Vbeta and 13 Jbeta primers. The protocol was immunoSEQ multiplex PCR, while the TCRdb copy is restricted to in-frame clones and leaves out a portion. The sample gives approximately 150,000 clones, over 70% of which show up once; 7.4% is in the top ten. V gave up 10 bases and J gave up 3 bases; unmatched junction bases: 2. This CDR3 has 11 residues. The source material was PBMCs. The chain uses TRBV23-1 and TRBJ2-5; 7 positions agree with TRBD1. TRBV23-1 is classed as an ORF, of uncertain function. This sequence was found in a male donor in good health and CMV-seropositive. CDR3 nucleotide sequence: TGCGCCATCCAGGGGGAAGAGACCCAGTACTTC. This sequence encodes CAIQGEETQYF.